What follows is one T cell receptor beta chain and its context. Its antigen is unidentified. The CDR3 has 17 residues. V gave up 0 bases and J gave up 3 bases; unmatched junction bases: 5. CDR1 is SEHNR, CDR2 FQNEAQ, per germline (reference sequence). This sample is part of a study of PD-1 blockade in classical Hodgkin lymphoma. Study overall: Treatment was intravenous nivolumab, 3 mg/kg every 2 weeks, until progression. The study's findings and limits: CD4+ but not CD8+ TCR diversity rose significantly by C4D1. When set against healthy donors, newly diagnosed patients were reported to show lower baseline TCR diversity.

Each patient's relapse followed autologous stem cell transplantation, and brentuximab vedotin exposure varied. Isolation of CD4+ T cells from thawed PBMCs was performed by magnetic negative selection. Clones were sequenced by immunoSEQ multiplex PCR, and TCRdb holds only the in-frame ones, with some missing. The sample shows 16,000 or so clones, around four fifths of them seen only once. This TCR derives from a human donor with classical Hodgkin lymphoma. The sample here was CD4+ T cells from blood, taken at baseline. This chain connects TRBV7-9 to TRBJ2-7; the match to TRBD2 covers 13 bases. CDR3 in DNA: TGTGCCAGCAGCTTAGCGAGGACTAGCGGGGGCCTCTACGAGCAGTACTTC. It encodes CASSLARTSGGLYEQYF.